This entry is about one T cell receptor (beta chain). CDR3 length: 12 residues. The J segment lost 10 bases and the V segment lost 5 bases, leaving 7 bases of the junction unmatched. From germline, CDR1 is DFQATT and CDR2 SNEGSKA (reference sequence). This record belongs to a study of human T cells and chemical hapten exposure. The wider study: Subjects had 2% DPC placed on about 2 cm by about 2 cm of upper inner arm skin for sensitization.

It was the library that attached unique molecular identifiers to individual cDNA molecules. TCRdb passed the RACE reads through MiXCR, listing each CDR3 protein once. Among tens of thousands of distinct CDR3 sequences listed, 9.5% to 15% were seen once. As to time point: patch test 3, about 24 weeks after DPC sensitization. Described treatment: therapeutic diphenylcyclopropenone sensitization with weekly scalp DPC. V and J are TRBV20-1 and TRBJ1-3; 8 nucleotides match TRBD1. This receptor was obtained from a man younger than 45 with alopecia areata. Some clones in this sample may be carry-over from other donors' samples. Sequenced here: whole blood, sampled in connection with sensitization to the hapten diphenylcyclopropenone (DPC). The CDR3, as DNA: TGCAGTGCTTTTGATCGACAGGGGACCATATATTTT. This encodes CSAFDRQGTIYF.